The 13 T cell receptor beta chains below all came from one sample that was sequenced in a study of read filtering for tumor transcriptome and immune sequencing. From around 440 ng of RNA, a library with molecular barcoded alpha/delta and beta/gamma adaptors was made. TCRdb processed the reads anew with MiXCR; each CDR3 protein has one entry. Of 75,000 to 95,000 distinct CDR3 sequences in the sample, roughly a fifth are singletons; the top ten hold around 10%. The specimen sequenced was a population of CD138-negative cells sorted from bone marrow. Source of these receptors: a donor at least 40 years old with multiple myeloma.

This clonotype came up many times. CDR3 protein: CASSLREKQKLFF. DNA for the CDR3: TGTGCCAGCAGTTTGCGAGAGAAGCAAAAACTGTTTTTT. The chain carries TRBV12-3 or TRBV12-4 and TRBJ1-4; D is ambiguous. Trimming left V 3 bases short and J 9 bases short, with 11 bases between. The CDR3 runs 13 residues.

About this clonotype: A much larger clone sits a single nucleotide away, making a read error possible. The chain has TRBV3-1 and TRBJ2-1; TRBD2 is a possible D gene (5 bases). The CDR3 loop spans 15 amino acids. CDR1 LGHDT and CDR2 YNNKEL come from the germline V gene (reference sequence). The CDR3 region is CASSQYGESYNEQSF. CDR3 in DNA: TGTGCCAGCAGCCAGTACGGGGAATCCTACAATGAGCAGTCCTTC.

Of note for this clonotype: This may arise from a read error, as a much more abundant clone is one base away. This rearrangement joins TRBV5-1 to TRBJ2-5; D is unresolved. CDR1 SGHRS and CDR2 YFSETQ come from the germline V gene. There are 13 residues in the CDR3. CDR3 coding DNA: TGCGCCAGCAGCGTCCAATTCGAAGAGGCCCAGTACTTC. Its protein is CASSVQFEEAQYF. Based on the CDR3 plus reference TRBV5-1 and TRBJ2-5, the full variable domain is KAGVTQTPRYLIKTRGQQVTLSCSPISGHRSVSWYQQTPGQGLQFLFEYFSETQRNKGNFPGRFSGRQFSNSRSEMNVSTLELGDSALYLCASSVQFEEAQYFGPGTRLLVL.

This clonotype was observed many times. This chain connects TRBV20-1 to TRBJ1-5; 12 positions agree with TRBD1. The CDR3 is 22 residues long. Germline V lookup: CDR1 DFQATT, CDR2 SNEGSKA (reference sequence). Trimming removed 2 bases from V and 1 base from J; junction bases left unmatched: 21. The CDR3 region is CSARSVSFRDRGPHGSNQPQHF. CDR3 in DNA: TGCAGTGCTAGATCCGTCTCATTCCGGGACAGGGGGCCGCATGGGAGCAATCAGCCCCAGCATTTT.

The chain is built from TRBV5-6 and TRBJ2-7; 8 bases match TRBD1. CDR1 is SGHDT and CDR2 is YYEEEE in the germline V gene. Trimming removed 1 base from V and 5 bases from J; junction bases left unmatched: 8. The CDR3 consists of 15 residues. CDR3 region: CASSLPGQGWNEQYV. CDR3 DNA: TGTGCCAGCAGCTTGCCTGGACAGGGATGGAACGAGCAGTACGTC.

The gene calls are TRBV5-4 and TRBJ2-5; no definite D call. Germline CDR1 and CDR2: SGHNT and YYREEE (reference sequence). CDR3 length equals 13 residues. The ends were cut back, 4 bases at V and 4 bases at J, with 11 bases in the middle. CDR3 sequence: CASSPPPGETQYF. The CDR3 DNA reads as TGTGCCAGCAGCCCGCCCCCGGGAGAGACCCAGTACTTC. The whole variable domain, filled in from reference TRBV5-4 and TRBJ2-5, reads ETGVTQSPTHLIKTRGQQVTLRCSSQSGHNTVSWYQQALGQGPQFIFQYYREEENGRGNFPPRFSGLQFPNYSSELNVNALELDDSALYLCASSPPPGETQYFGPGTRLLVL.

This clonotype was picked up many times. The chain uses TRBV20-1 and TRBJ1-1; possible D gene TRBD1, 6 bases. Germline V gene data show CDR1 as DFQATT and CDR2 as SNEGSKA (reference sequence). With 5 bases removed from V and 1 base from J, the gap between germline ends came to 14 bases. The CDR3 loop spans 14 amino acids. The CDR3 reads CSAGETGPNTEAFF. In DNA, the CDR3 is TGCAGTGCTGGGGAAACAGGGCCGAACACTGAAGCTTTCTTT.

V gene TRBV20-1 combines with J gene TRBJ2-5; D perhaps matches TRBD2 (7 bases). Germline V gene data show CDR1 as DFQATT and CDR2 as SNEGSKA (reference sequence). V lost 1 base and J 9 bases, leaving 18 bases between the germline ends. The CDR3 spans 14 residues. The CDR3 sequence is CSARGGEGGGAQYF. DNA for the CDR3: TGCAGTGCTAGAGGCGGGGAAGGAGGGGGGGCCCAGTACTTC.

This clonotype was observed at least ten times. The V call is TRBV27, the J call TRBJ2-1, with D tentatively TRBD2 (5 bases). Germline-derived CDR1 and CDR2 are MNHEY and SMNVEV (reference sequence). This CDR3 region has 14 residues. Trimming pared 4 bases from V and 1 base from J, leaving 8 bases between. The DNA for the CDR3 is TGTGCCAGCAGTTCTACGGGGTCCTACAATGAGCAGTTCTTC. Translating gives CASSSTGSYNEQFF.

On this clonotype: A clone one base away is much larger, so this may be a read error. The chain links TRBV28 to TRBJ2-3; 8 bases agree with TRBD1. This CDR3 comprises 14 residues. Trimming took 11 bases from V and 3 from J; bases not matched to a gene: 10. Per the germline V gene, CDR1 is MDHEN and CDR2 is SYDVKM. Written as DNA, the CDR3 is TGTGCCGGCAACTCCAGGGGGCTAACAGATACGCAGTATTTT. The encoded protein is CAGNSRGLTDTQYF.

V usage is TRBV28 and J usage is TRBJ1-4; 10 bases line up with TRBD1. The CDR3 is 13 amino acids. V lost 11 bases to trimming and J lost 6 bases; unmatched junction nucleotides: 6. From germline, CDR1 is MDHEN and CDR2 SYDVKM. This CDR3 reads CAAGDRGDEKLFF. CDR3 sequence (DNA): TGTGCCGCTGGGGACAGGGGTGATGAAAAACTGTTTTTT. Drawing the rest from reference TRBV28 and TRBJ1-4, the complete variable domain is DVKVTQSSRYLVKRTGEKVFLECVQDMDHENMFWYRQDPGLGLRLIYFSYDVKMKEKGDIPEGYSVSREKKERFSLILESASTNQTSMYLCAAGDRGDEKLFFGSGTQLSVL.

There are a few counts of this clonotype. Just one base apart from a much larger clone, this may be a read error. CDR3 amino acids: CSVDRVVGTDTQYF. DNA of the CDR3: TGCAGCGTTGATCGGGTCGTTGGCACAGATACGCAGTATTTT. This rearrangement joins TRBV29-1 to TRBJ2-3; D gene uncertain. This CDR3 has 14 amino acids. The germline V and J ends were trimmed by 3 bases and 1 base, with 11 bases remaining between them. The germline CDR1 and CDR2 sequences are SQVTM and ANQGSEA.

Written as DNA, the CDR3 is TGTGCCAGTAGTACAAGGGACACTAACTATGGCTACACCTTC. Translation: CASSTRDTNYGYTF. V is TRBV19 and J is TRBJ1-2; perhaps TRBD1 as D (6 bases). The CDR3 is 14 amino acids. Germline CDR1 is LNHDA and CDR2 is SQIVND (reference sequence). V lost 4 bases to trimming and J lost 0 bases, with 9 bases between them.